Below are 27 T cell receptor beta chains sequenced from a single sample in a study of cytomegalovirus exposure and HLA in healthy donors. The method was immunoSEQ multiplex PCR; TCRdb's version includes in-frame clones alone and lacks a portion of them. The sample shows hundreds of thousands of clones, 86% of them seen only once. Material for sequencing was PBMCs. The receptors come from a woman aged 25-40 years in good health and CMV-seropositive.

In DNA form, the CDR3 reads TGTGCCAGCACGTTAGCGGGATTTCCCAATGAGCAGTTCTTC. Residues: CASTLAGFPNEQFF. This chain links TRBV28 with TRBJ2-1; 8 bases line up with TRBD2. Germline V gives CDR1 MDHEN, CDR2 SYDVKM. Trimming cost V 7 bases and J 6 bases; bases outside gene matches: 8. The CDR3 consists of 14 residues.

The rearrangement links TRBV2 to TRBJ2-5; TRBD1 matches at 8 bases. V shed 6 bases, J shed 5 bases, and the junction held 8 bases outside the gene matches. Germline V CDR1 and CDR2: SNHLY, FYNNEI. The CDR3 has 14 residues. The CDR3 region has the DNA TGTGCCAGCAGCGGACAGGGTCCTATGGAGACCCAGTACTTC. Translating gives CASSGQGPMETQYF.

This chain joins TRBV27 and TRBJ2-3; TRBD2 agrees at 9 bases. Germline CDR1 and CDR2: MNHEY and SMNVEV (reference sequence). The V segment lost 5 bases and the J segment 1 base; nucleotides outside the gene matches: 10. There are 17 residues in the CDR3. CDR3 in amino acids: CASSLSGRGWGTDTQYF. In DNA form, the CDR3 reads TGTGCCAGCAGTCTTAGCGGGAGAGGGTGGGGCACAGATACGCAGTATTTT.

This sequence joins TRBV18 and TRBJ2-7, with 8 bases identical to TRBD1. The V and J ends lost 4 bases and 4 bases, in that order; junction bases with no gene match: 9. This CDR3 comprises 15 residues. Germline lookup yields CDR1 KGHSH and CDR2 LQKENI. CDR3 sequence reads: CASSQRGQANYEQYF. The CDR3 DNA follows: TGTGCCAGCTCACAACGGGGACAGGCGAATTACGAGCAGTACTTC.

The chain recombines TRBV5-1 with TRBJ2-7, with D hard to call. Trimming shortened V by 7 bases and J by 2 bases, and 19 bases separated the two germline ends. The germline gives CDR1 SGHRS, CDR2 YFSETQ. CDR3 length: 15 amino acids. This chain's CDR3 is CASSHGAGDTYEQYF. DNA of the CDR3: TGCGCCAGCTCCCACGGCGCAGGCGATACCTACGAGCAGTACTTC.

Comments on this clone: A junction boundary mismatches the germline segment, possibly from a read error. V gene TRBV27 combines with J gene TRBJ1-1, with 9 bases lining up with TRBD1. The CDR3 contains 14 residues. In germline, CDR1 is MNHEY, CDR2 SMNVEV (reference sequence). CDR3 residues: CASTLSGTGTEAFF. The CDR3 bases are TGTGCCAGCACTTTATCCGGGACAGGGACTGAAGCTTTCTTT.

V gene TRBV5-4 combines with J gene TRBJ2-5; 12 positions match TRBD2. V trimming: 0 bases; J trimming: 5 bases; junction bases outside the gene matches: 11. The length of the CDR3 is 18 residues. From germline, CDR1 is SGHNT and CDR2 YYREEE (reference sequence). The chain's CDR3 is CASSLATGRGTSGETQYF. The DNA of the CDR3 is TGTGCCAGCAGCTTGGCGACGGGCCGAGGGACTAGCGGGGAGACCCAGTACTTC.

V is TRBV30 and J is TRBJ1-5; TRBD1 is a possible D gene (6 bases). The germline V gene encodes CDR1 GTSNPN and CDR2 SVGIG (reference sequence). The CDR3 sequence is 13 residues long. The V end was cut by 1 base, the J end by 5 bases, with 9 bases between. The chain's CDR3 is CAWSGRTDQPQHF. DNA of the CDR3: TGTGCCTGGAGTGGGCGGACAGATCAGCCCCAGCATTTT.

This chain connects TRBV10-1 to TRBJ2-7; no reliable D call. V gave up 10 bases and J gave up 2 bases, with 9 bases separating them. This CDR3 spans 11 amino acids. CDR1 is WNHNN, CDR2 SYGVQD, per germline (reference sequence). The CDR3 DNA sequence: TGCGCCATCCTCTTTCCCTACGAGCAGTACTTC. Protein: CAILFPYEQYF.

The chain recombines TRBV10-3 with TRBJ2-7; D unclear. The CDR3 runs 13 residues. Germline CDR1 ENHRY, CDR2 SYGVKD. The V end was cut by 2 bases, the J end by 4 bases, with 9 bases between. The CDR3 coding sequence is TGTGCCATCAGTGAGCTAGTCGAGTACGAGCAGTACTTC. Encoded protein: CAISELVEYEQYF.

CDR3 nucleotide sequence: TGTGCCAGCAGCTTAGACGCGACAGGGGTAGGCTACACCTTC. It translates to CASSLDATGVGYTF. The chain is built from TRBV11-3 and TRBJ1-2, with 8 bases identical to TRBD1. The CDR3 is made up of 14 amino acids. With 0 bases clipped from V and 8 bases from J, the junction kept 5 bases outside the gene matches. Germline CDR1 is SGHNT and CDR2 is YENEEA.

The chain recombines TRBV28 with TRBJ2-7; 7 bases match TRBD1. The CDR3 totals 14 residues. CDR1 is MDHEN, CDR2 SYDVKM, per germline. After removal of 5 bases from V and 6 bases from J, the junction contained 10 bases not matched to a gene. CDR3 bases: TGTGCCAGCAGTAACAGGGGTGGTGTCTCCGAGCAGTACTTC. It codes for CASSNRGGVSEQYF.

J is TRBJ1-4 and V is TRBV5-1; D call uncertain. Deletions cut 4 bases from V and 8 bases from J, with 12 bases between. CDR3 size: 13 residues. Germline lookup yields CDR1 SGHRS and CDR2 YFSETQ. In DNA form, the CDR3 reads TGCGCCAGCAGCCCGCAACAGCAAGAAAAACTGTTTTTT. Translating it yields CASSPQQQEKLFF.

The chain has TRBV5-1 and TRBJ1-5; the match to TRBD1 covers 7 bases. The CDR3 consists of 13 residues. CDR1 SGHRS and CDR2 YFSETQ come from the germline V gene. Unmatched junction bases numbered 4, after V lost 2 bases and J lost 8 bases. This CDR3 is CASSFTGDEPQHF. The CDR3 nucleotides read TGCGCCAGCAGCTTTACAGGGGACGAGCCCCAGCATTTT.

V is TRBV6-1 and J is TRBJ1-5; 9 bases match TRBD1. Germline values: CDR1 MNHNS, CDR2 SASEGT. Losses at the gene ends were 3 bases for V and 13 bases for J; bases not matched to a gene: 13. The CDR3 spans 15 residues. The CDR3 bases are TGTGCCAGCAGTGAGGACAGGGGAAGTACGCAGATGCAGCATTTT. This translates into CASSEDRGSTQMQHF.

This rearrangement joins TRBV6-4 to TRBJ2-2; weak D call: TRBD1 (6 bases). Germline CDR1 is MRHNA and CDR2 is SNTAGT. The CDR3 length is 13 residues. Between the trimmed V and J ends, which lost 6 bases and 5 bases, there was a span of 10 bases. CDR3 sequence reads: CASRLQGTGELFF. The CDR3 DNA is TGTGCCAGCAGGCTACAGGGAACCGGGGAGCTGTTTTTT.

This chain uses TRBV28 with TRBJ1-1, with D hard to call. The CDR3 contains 11 residues. V was trimmed by 2 bases and J by 8 bases, leaving 6 bases between them. Per germline, CDR1 MDHEN and CDR2 SYDVKM. The CDR3 bases are TGTGCCAGCAGTTTAGGGCGCGAAGCTTTCTTT. Translated: CASSLGREAFF. Filled out from reference TRBV28 and TRBJ1-1, the complete variable domain reads DVKVTQSSRYLVKRTGEKVFLECVQDMDHENMFWYRQDPGLGLRLIYFSYDVKMKEKGDIPEGYSVSREKKERFSLILESASTNQTSMYLCASSLGREAFFGQGTRLTVV.

The chain links TRBV29-1 to TRBJ2-1; perhaps TRBD1 as D (6 bases). Germline V gene lookup returns CDR1 SQVTM and CDR2 ANQGSEA. The CDR3 has 16 amino acids. V gave up 4 bases and J gave up 8 bases, with 24 bases separating them. The CDR3 region is CSVVRRGPGARDEQFF. CDR3 nucleotides: TGCAGCGTTGTTCGTCGGGGCCCAGGGGCTCGGGATGAGCAGTTCTTC.

The chain joins TRBV2 to TRBJ2-5, with 12 nucleotides matching TRBD2. CDR1 is SNHLY and CDR2 is FYNNEI in the germline V gene. CDR3 length: 15 amino acids. J was trimmed by 10 bases and V by 6 bases; bases with no gene match: 12. CDR3 coding DNA: TGTGCCAGCAGCCCACCCCTAGCGGGAGGGCCTCTCCAGTACTTC. Its protein product is CASSPPLAGGPLQYF.

The sample holds many counts of this clone. The rearrangement uses TRBV28 and TRBJ1-2; 8 positions agree with TRBD1. This CDR3 has 16 residues. Trimming removed 4 bases from V and 2 bases from J; junction bases left unmatched: 9. Per germline, CDR1 MDHEN and CDR2 SYDVKM. The CDR3: CASSSPAGGGNYGYTF. DNA for the CDR3: TGTGCCAGCAGTTCACCCGCAGGGGGCGGGAACTATGGCTACACCTTC.

This chain uses TRBV6-6 with TRBJ1-1; D ambiguous. This CDR3 contains 13 residues. From germline, CDR1 is MNHNY and CDR2 SVGAGI (reference sequence). V was cut by 6 bases and J by 2 bases, with 10 bases left in between. The DNA for the CDR3 is TGTGCCAGCAGCTCCGGGATTAACACTGAAGCTTTCTTT. Residues: CASSSGINTEAFF.

The CDR3 is CASSIAAGLDTDTQYF. The CDR3 region has the DNA TGTGCCAGTAGTATAGCAGCGGGACTAGACACAGATACGCAGTATTTT. The V and J genes are TRBV19 and TRBJ2-3; 8 nucleotides line up with TRBD2. The CDR3 has 16 amino acids. Per the germline V gene, CDR1 is LNHDA and CDR2 is SQIVND (reference sequence). V trimming: 1 base; J trimming: 2 bases; junction bases outside the gene matches: 5. Looking up the rest from reference TRBV19 and TRBJ2-3 gives the full variable domain: DGGITQSPKYLFRKEGQNVTLSCEQNLNHDAMYWYRQDPGQGLRLIYYSQIVNDFQKGDIAEGYSVSREKKESFPLTVTSAQKNPTAFYLCASSIAAGLDTDTQYFGPGTRLTVL.

The gene calls are TRBV7-3 and TRBJ2-7; 12 bases are a match to TRBD2. The CDR3 sequence is 15 residues long. Germline V gene lookup returns CDR1 SGHTA and CDR2 FQGTGA. Trimming at V came to 5 bases and at J to 5 bases, leaving 7 bases not matched to a gene. For the CDR3, the DNA is TGTGCCAGCAGCCTTTCGACTAGCGGGGGACACGAGCAGTACTTC. Translating gives CASSLSTSGGHEQYF.

V gene TRBV5-1 combines with J gene TRBJ2-2; D may be TRBD2 (6 bases). V lost 3 bases and J lost 3, with 15 bases in between. From germline, CDR1 is SGHRS and CDR2 YFSETQ. The CDR3 extends over 16 amino acids. The CDR3 DNA reads TGCGCCAGCAGCTCGGGAGCGGGTATCGACACCGGGGAGCTGTTTTTT. Amino acids: CASSSGAGIDTGELFF.

The CDR3 is CASSQPGSMSSYEQYF. DNA of the CDR3: TGCGCCAGCAGCCAGCCGGGAAGCATGAGCTCCTACGAGCAGTACTTC. The V gene is TRBV4-1, the J gene TRBJ2-7; possible D gene TRBD2, 5 bases. This CDR3 is built from 16 residues. Germline CDR1 is MGHRA and CDR2 is YSYEKL. V gave up 3 bases and J gave up 0 bases, with 15 bases separating them.

The chain links TRBV19 to TRBJ2-2; maybe TRBD1 (5 bases). V was shortened by 5 bases and J by 0 bases, with 10 bases between the two germline ends. The CDR3 has 15 amino acids. Germline V gene lookup returns CDR1 LNHDA and CDR2 SQIVND (reference sequence). The CDR3 nucleotides are TGTGCCAGTAGTGCTGGGGCAGCGAACACCGGGGAGCTGTTTTTT. It is translated as CASSAGAANTGELFF.

The chain combines TRBV29-1 with TRBJ2-7; 7 positions match TRBD1. Germline assignment: CDR1 SQVTM and CDR2 ANQGSEA. V shed 7 bases, J shed 3 bases, and the junction held 12 bases outside the gene matches. This CDR3 comprises 14 residues. CDR3 sequence reads: CSAAIDRAIYEQYF. The DNA of the CDR3 is TGCAGCGCCGCTATTGACAGGGCAATCTACGAGCAGTACTTC.